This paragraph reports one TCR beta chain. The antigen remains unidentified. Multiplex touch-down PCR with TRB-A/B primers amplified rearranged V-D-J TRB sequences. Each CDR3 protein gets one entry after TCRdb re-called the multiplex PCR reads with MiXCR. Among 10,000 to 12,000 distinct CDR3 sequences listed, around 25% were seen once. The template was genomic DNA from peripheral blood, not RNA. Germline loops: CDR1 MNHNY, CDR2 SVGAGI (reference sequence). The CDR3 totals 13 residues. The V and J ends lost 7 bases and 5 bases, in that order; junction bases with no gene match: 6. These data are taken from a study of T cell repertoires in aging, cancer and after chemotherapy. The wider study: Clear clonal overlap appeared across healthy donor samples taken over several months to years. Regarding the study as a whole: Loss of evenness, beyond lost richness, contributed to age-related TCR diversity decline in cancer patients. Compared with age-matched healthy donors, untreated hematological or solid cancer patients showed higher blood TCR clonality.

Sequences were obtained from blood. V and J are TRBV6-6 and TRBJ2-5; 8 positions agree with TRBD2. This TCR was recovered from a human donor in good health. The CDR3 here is CASTPSGGETQYF. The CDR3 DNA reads TGTGCCAGCACCCCGTCGGGGGGGGAGACCCAGTACTTC.